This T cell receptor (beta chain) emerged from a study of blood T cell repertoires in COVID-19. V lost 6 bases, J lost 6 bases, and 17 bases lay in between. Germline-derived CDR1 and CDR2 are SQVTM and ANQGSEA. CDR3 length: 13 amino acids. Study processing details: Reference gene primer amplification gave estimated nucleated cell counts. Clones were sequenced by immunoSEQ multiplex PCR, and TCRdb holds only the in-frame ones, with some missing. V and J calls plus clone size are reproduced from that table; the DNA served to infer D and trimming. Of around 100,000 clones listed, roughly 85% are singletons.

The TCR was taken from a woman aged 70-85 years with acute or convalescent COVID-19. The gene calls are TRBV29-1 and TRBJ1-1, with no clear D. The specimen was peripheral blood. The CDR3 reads CSVGKGWGAEAFF. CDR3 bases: TGCAGCGTGGGAAAGGGATGGGGAGCTGAAGCTTTCTTT.